The clone carrying this T cell receptor (beta chain) appeared a single time. This sample was included in a study of blood T cell repertoires in COVID-19. Study at large: COVID-19 samples, acute and convalescent, were from the United States, Italy and Spain.

Assignment of participants to cohorts was predicated upon participant-reported clinical history. Method: immunoSEQ multiplex PCR; TCRdb's copy keeps in-frame clones and lacks some. This table holds some 180,000 clones, 75% to 90% found once. After removal of 5 bases from V and 3 bases from J, the junction contained 15 bases not matched to a gene. The V gene's germline CDR1 is MNHNY and CDR2 SVGAGI (reference sequence). There are 18 residues in the CDR3. Sequenced sample: PBMCs or T cells enriched from blood (not recorded which). This chain links TRBV6-6 with TRBJ1-2, with 10 bases fitting TRBD1. This TCR derives from a man between 35 and 55 years old who had recovered from COVID-19. This CDR3 reads CASSPLSKGQGNYYGYTF. CDR3 nucleotides: TGTGCCAGCAGTCCTCTTTCAAAGGGACAGGGGAACTACTATGGCTACACCTTC.